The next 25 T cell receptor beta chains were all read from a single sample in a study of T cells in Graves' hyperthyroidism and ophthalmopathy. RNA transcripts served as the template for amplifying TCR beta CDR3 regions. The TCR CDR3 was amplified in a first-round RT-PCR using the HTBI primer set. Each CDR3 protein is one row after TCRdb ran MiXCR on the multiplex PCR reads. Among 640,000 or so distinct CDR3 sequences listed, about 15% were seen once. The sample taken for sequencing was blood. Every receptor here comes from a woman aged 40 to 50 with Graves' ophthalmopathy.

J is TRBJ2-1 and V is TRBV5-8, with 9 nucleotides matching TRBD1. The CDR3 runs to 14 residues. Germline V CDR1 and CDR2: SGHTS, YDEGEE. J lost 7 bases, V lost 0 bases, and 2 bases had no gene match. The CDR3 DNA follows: TGTGCCAGCAGCTTGGGGGACAGGGCGAATGAGCAGTTCTTC. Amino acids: CASSLGDRANEQFF.

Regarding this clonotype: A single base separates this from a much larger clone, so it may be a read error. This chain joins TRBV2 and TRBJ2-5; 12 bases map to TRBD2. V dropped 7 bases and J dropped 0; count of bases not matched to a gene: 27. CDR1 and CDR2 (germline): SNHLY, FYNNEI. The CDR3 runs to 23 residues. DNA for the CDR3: TGTGCCAGCAAGTGGAGAAGCTATGCCTGGACTAGCGGGAAAGCAGGGTACCAAGAGACCCAGTACTTC. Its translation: CASKWRSYAWTSGKAGYQETQYF.

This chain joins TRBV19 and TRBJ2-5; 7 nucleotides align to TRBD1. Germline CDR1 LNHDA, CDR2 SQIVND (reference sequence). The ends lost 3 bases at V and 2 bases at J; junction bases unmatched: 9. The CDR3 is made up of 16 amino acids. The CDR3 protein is CASSMIFGTAQETQYF. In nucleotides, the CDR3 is TGTGCCAGTAGTATGATTTTCGGGACAGCACAAGAGACCCAGTACTTC. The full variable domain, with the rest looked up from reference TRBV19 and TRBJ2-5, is DGGITQSPKYLFRKEGQNVTLSCEQNLNHDAMYWYRQDPGQGLRLIYYSQIVNDFQKGDIAEGYSVSREKKESFPLTVTSAQKNPTAFYLCASSMIFGTAQETQYFGPGTRLLVL.

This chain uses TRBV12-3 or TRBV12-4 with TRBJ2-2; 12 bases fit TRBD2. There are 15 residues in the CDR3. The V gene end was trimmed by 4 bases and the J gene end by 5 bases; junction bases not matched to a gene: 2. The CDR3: CASSYGTSGTGELFF. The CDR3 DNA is TGTGCCAGCAGTTACGGGACTAGCGGGACCGGGGAGCTGTTTTTT.

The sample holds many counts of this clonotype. The CDR3 loop reads CASSAIRTGFSEQYF. The DNA for the CDR3 is TGTGCCAGCAGCGCGATCCGGACAGGTTTCTCCGAGCAGTACTTC. The J gene is TRBJ2-7, the V gene TRBV28; TRBD1 matches 7 bases. Germline V gene data show CDR1 as MDHEN and CDR2 as SYDVKM. The CDR3 has 15 residues. V shed 6 bases, J shed 6 bases, and the junction held 14 bases outside the gene matches. The variable domain in full, completed from reference TRBV28 and TRBJ2-7, reads DVKVTQSSRYLVKRTGEKVFLECVQDMDHENMFWYRQDPGLGLRLIYFSYDVKMKEKGDIPEGYSVSREKKERFSLILESASTNQTSMYLCASSAIRTGFSEQYFGPGTRLTVT.

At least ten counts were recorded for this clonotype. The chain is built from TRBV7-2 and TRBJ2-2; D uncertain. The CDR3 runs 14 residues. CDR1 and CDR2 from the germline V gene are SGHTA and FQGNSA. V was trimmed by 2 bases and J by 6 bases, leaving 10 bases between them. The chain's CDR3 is CASSLLGSAGELFF. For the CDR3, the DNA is TGTGCCAGCAGCTTATTGGGCTCTGCCGGGGAGCTGTTTTTT.

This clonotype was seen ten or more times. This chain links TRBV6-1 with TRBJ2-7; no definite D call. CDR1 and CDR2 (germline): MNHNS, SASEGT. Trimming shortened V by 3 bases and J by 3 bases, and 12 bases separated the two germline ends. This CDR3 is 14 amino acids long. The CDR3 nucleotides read TGTGCCAGCAGTGAGGACGCCTTTGACTACGAGCAGTACTTC. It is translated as CASSEDAFDYEQYF.

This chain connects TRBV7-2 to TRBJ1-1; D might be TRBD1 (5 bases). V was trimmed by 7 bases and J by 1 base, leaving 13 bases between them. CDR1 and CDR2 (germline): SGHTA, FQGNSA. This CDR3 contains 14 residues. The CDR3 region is CASIMGRANTEAFF. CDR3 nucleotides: TGTGCCAGCATAATGGGACGGGCGAACACTGAAGCTTTCTTT.

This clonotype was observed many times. Written as DNA, the CDR3 is TGTGCCAGCAGCCAAGACCCGTACTATGGCTACACCTTC. Its translation is CASSQDPYYGYTF. This sequence joins TRBV14 and TRBJ1-2; D remains unclear. CDR1 and CDR2 from the germline V gene are SGHDN and FVKESK. V gave up 0 bases and J gave up 3 bases, with 5 bases separating them. The CDR3 contains 13 residues. Complete variable domain (other parts from reference TRBV14 and TRBJ1-2): EAGVTQFPSHSVIEKGQTVTLRCDPISGHDNLYWYRRVMGKEIKFLLHFVKESKQDESGMPNNRFLAERTGGTYSTLKVQPAELEDSGVYFCASSQDPYYGYTFGSGTRLTVV.

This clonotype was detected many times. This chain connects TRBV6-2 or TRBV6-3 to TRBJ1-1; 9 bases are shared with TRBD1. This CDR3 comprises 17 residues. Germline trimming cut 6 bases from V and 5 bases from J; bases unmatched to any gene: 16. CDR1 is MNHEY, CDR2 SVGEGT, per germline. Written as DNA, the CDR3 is TGTGCCAGCAGGACGTTTCAGGACAGGGGATTTGGGACTGAAGCTTTCTTT. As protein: CASRTFQDRGFGTEAFF.

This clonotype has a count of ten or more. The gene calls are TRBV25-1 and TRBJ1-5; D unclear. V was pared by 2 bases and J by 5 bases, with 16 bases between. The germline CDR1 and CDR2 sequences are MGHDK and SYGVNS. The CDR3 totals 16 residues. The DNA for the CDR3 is TGTGCCAGCAGTGAAACCGACTCCCGAGGGCATCAGCCCCAGCATTTT. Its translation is CASSETDSRGHQPQHF.

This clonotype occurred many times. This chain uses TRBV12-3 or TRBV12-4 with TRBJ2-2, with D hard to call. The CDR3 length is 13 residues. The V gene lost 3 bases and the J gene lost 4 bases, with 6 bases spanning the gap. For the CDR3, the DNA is TGTGCCAGCAGTTTCAGTGTCACCGGGGAGCTGTTTTTT. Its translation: CASSFSVTGELFF.

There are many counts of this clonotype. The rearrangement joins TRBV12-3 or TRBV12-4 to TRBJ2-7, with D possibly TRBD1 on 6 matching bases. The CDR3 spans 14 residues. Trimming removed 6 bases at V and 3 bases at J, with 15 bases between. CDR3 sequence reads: CASRILGQHYEQYF. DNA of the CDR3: TGTGCCAGCAGGATCTTAGGACAGCACTACGAGCAGTACTTC.

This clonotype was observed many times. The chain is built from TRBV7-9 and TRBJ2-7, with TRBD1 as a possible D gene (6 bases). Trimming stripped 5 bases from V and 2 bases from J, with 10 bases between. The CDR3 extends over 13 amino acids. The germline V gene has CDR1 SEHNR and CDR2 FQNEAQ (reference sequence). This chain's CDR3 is CASSADSAYEQYF. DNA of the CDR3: TGTGCCAGCAGCGCGGACAGTGCCTACGAGCAGTACTTC.

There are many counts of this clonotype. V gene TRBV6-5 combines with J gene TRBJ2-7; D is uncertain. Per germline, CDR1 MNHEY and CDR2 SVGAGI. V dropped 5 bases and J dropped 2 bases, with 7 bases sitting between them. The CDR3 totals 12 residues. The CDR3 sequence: CASSNTAYEQYF. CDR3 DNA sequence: TGTGCCAGCAGTAACACAGCCTACGAGCAGTACTTC.

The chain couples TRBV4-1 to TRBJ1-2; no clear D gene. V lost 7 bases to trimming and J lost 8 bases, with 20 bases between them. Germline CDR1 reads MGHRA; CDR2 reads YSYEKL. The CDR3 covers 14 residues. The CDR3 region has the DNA TGCGCCAGCACCTCTGGAGCCCTCGATCTGGGCTACACCTTC. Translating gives CASTSGALDLGYTF.

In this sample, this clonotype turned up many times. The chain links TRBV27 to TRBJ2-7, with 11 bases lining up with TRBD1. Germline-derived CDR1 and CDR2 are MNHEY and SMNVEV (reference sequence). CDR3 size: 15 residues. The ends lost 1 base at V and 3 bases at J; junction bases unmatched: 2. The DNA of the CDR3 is TGTGCCAGCAGTTTATTCGGGACAGGGGGCTACGAGCAGTACTTC. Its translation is CASSLFGTGGYEQYF.

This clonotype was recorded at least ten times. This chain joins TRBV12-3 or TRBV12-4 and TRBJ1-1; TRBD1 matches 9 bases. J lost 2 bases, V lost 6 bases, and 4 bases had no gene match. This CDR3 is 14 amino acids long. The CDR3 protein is CASSRDRANTEAFF. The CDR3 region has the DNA TGTGCCAGCAGCCGGGACAGGGCAAACACTGAAGCTTTCTTT.

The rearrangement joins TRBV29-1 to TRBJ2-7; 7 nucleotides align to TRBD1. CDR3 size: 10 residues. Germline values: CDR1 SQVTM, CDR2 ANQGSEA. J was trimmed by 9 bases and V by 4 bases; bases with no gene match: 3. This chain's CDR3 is CSVGQGGQYF. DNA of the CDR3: TGCAGCGTTGGACAGGGTGGGCAGTACTTC.

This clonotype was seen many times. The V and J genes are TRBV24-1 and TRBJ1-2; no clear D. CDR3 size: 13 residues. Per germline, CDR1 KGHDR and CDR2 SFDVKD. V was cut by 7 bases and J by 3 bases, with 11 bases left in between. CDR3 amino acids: CATSSGADYGYTF. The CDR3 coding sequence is TGTGCCACCAGCTCCGGCGCGGACTATGGCTACACCTTC.

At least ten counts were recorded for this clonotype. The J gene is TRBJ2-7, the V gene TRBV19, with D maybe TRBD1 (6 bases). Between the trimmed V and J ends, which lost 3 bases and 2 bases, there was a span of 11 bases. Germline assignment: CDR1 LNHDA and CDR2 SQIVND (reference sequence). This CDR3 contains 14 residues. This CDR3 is CASSIGRGTYEQYF. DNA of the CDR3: TGTGCCAGTAGTATTGGCAGGGGTACCTACGAGCAGTACTTC.

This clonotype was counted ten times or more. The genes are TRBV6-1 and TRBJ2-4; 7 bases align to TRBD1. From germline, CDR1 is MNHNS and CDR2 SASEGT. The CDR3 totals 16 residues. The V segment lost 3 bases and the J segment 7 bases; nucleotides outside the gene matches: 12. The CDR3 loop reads CASSDRQGSFGNIQYF. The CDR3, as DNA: TGTGCCAGCAGTGACCGACAGGGATCCTTCGGGAACATTCAGTACTTC.

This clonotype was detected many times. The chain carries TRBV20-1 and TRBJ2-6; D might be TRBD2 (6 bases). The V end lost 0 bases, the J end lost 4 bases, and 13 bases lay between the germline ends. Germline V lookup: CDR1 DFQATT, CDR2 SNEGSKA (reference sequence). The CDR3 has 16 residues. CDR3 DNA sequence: TGCAGTGCTAGAGAGTCAGGAGGGAACGGGGCCAACGTCCTGACTTTC. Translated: CSARESGGNGANVLTF.

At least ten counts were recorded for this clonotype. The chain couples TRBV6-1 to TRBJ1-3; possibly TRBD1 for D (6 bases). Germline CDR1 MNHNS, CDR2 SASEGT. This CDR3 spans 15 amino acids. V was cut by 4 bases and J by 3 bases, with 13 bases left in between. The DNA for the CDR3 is TGTGCCAGCAGTGGCTTTGGGACAAGTGGAAACACCATATATTTT. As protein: CASSGFGTSGNTIYF.

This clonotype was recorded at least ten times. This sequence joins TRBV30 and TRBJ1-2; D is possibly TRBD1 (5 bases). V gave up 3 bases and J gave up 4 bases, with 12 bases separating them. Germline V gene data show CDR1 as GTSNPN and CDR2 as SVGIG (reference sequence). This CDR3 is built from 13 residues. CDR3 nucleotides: TGTGCCTGGAGCAGACAGACTTTCTATGGCTACACCTTC. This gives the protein CAWSRQTFYGYTF.